This entry lists 16 T cell receptor beta chains sequenced from one sample in a study of T cell repertoires in cytomegalovirus infection. TCRdb passed the reads through MiXCR, listing each CDR3 protein once. The profile shows roughly 170,000 distinct CDR3 sequences, less than 25% of them singletons. These receptors lack a known antigen. The sample was CD8+ T cells from cultured PBMCs, taken from culture after CMV antigen stimulation. The receptors stem from a human donor in good health (CMV status not recorded). Some clones in this sample may be carry-over from other donors' samples.

This chain's CDR3 is CASSSLQGSNQPQHF. The CDR3 DNA is TGTGCCAGCAGTTCTCTGCAGGGTAGCAATCAGCCCCAGCATTTT. The rearrangement links TRBV2 to TRBJ1-5; maybe TRBD1 (5 bases). V lost 5 bases and J lost 0, with 11 bases in between. The germline gives CDR1 SNHLY, CDR2 FYNNEI. The CDR3 covers 15 residues.

The V and J genes are TRBV4-1 and TRBJ1-1; D remains ambiguous. The CDR3 is made up of 14 amino acids. V lost 0 bases and J lost 12, with 17 bases in between. Germline CDR1 is MGHRA and CDR2 is YSYEKL. The CDR3: CASSQDRRGIESFF. The CDR3 nucleotides are TGCGCCAGCAGCCAAGATCGGCGGGGAATCGAATCTTTCTTT.

This clonotype was seen repeatedly, ten times or more. The chain has TRBV7-2 and TRBJ1-5; unclear D gene. The V end lost 1 base, the J end lost 0 bases, and 10 bases lay between the germline ends. This CDR3 has 16 amino acids. Germline V gene lookup returns CDR1 SGHTA and CDR2 FQGNSA. The CDR3 DNA reads TGTGCCAGCAGCTTAGAGGGCGGTTATAGCAATCAGCCCCAGCATTTT. This sequence encodes CASSLEGGYSNQPQHF.

The chain links TRBV12-3 or TRBV12-4 to TRBJ2-7; D is perhaps TRBD1 or TRBD2 (5 bases each). The V end was cut by 6 bases, the J end by 0 bases, with 18 bases between. CDR3 size: 16 residues. The CDR3 DNA reads TGTGCCAGCAGCGACGGTGGGGGAACCTACTCCTACGAGCAGTACTTC. This sequence encodes CASSDGGGTYSYEQYF.

Only a few counts were recorded for this clonotype. This chain uses TRBV7-8 with TRBJ1-1, with no clear D. The V gene lost 1 base and the J gene lost 4 bases, with 7 bases spanning the gap. The CDR3 runs 13 residues. Germline loops: CDR1 SGHVS, CDR2 FQNEAQ. The CDR3 loop is CASSLGPSTEAFF. The CDR3 bases are TGTGCCAGCAGCTTAGGGCCCAGCACTGAAGCTTTCTTT.

The rearrangement joins TRBV19 to TRBJ2-1; the D is unclear. Trimming shortened V by 0 bases and J by 7 bases, and 4 bases separated the two germline ends. The CDR3 contains 12 residues. The V gene's germline CDR1 is LNHDA and CDR2 SQIVND (reference sequence). The CDR3 sequence is CASSIDVNEQFF. The CDR3, as DNA: TGTGCCAGTAGTATAGACGTTAATGAGCAGTTCTTC. Filled out from reference TRBV19 and TRBJ2-1, the complete variable domain reads DGGITQSPKYLFRKEGQNVTLSCEQNLNHDAMYWYRQDPGQGLRLIYYSQIVNDFQKGDIAEGYSVSREKKESFPLTVTSAQKNPTAFYLCASSIDVNEQFFGPGTRLTVL.

This clonotype was seen a handful of times. This chain uses TRBV7-9 with TRBJ2-7; D not resolved. V lost 8 bases, J lost 2 bases, and 10 bases lay in between. The CDR3 runs 12 residues. From germline, CDR1 is SEHNR and CDR2 FQNEAQ (reference sequence). The CDR3 reads CASGLIPYEQYF. CDR3 nucleotide sequence: TGTGCCAGCGGTCTAATTCCCTACGAGCAGTACTTC.

This chain links TRBV7-9 with TRBJ1-5, with unresolved D. The CDR3 length is 15 residues. V was clipped by 2 bases and J by 4 bases, with 12 bases between them. Germline assignment: CDR1 SEHNR and CDR2 FQNEAQ (reference sequence). CDR3 amino acids: CASSLSTLGNQPQHF. In DNA form, the CDR3 reads TGTGCCAGCAGCTTATCGACATTGGGAAATCAGCCCCAGCATTTT.

A word on this clonotype: A much larger clone lies one base from this, so it may be a read error. The V and J genes are TRBV7-2 and TRBJ2-2, with TRBD1 as a possible D gene (6 bases). The germline V gene has CDR1 SGHTA and CDR2 FQGNSA. Trimming shortened V by 3 bases and J by 7 bases, and 9 bases separated the two germline ends. There are 13 residues in the CDR3. CDR3 sequence (DNA): TGTGCCAGCAGCTTGTGGGACAACGGGGAGCTGTTTTTT. Translating it yields CASSLWDNGELFF.

This clonotype was detected a few times. The gene calls are TRBV7-9 and TRBJ2-7; 8 nucleotides agree with TRBD2. Germline V lookup: CDR1 SEHNR, CDR2 FQNEAQ (reference sequence). J was trimmed by 2 bases and V by 6 bases; bases with no gene match: 9. The CDR3 extends over 15 amino acids. CDR3 sequence: CASSLTGTSTYEQYF. In nucleotides, the CDR3 is TGTGCCAGCAGTTTGACCGGGACTAGTACCTACGAGCAGTACTTC. Full variable domain (rest looked up from reference TRBV7-9 and TRBJ2-7): DTGVSQNPRHKITKRGQNVTFRCDPISEHNRLYWYRQTLGQGPEFLTYFQNEAQLEKSRLLSDRFSAERPKGSFSTLEIQRTEQGDSAMYLCASSLTGTSTYEQYFGPGTRLTVT.

The rearrangement uses TRBV7-8 and TRBJ2-6; maybe TRBD2 (6 bases). The CDR3 runs 18 residues. Trimming shortened V by 0 bases and J by 2 bases, and 14 bases separated the two germline ends. Per germline, CDR1 SGHVS and CDR2 FQNEAQ. The CDR3: CASSLAGGAVTGANVLTF. CDR3 in DNA: TGTGCCAGCAGCTTAGCCGGCGGGGCCGTTACTGGGGCCAACGTCCTGACTTTC.

The rearrangement joins TRBV6-5 to TRBJ1-6; possibly TRBD1 for D (5 bases). Per the germline V gene, CDR1 is MNHEY and CDR2 is SVGAGI. The V gene lost 0 bases and the J gene lost 7 bases, with 7 bases spanning the gap. The CDR3 has 14 residues. CDR3 coding DNA: TGTGCCAGCAGTTACTCGGAGGGGAATTCACCCCTCCACTTT. Protein product: CASSYSEGNSPLHF.

This clonotype showed up many times. The V gene is TRBV4-2, the J gene TRBJ1-2, with a possible D match to TRBD1 (5 bases). Germline-derived CDR1 and CDR2 are LGHNA and YNFKEQ. V shed 1 base and J shed 1 base, with 10 bases lying between them. The CDR3 totals 15 residues. Written as DNA, the CDR3 is TGTGCCAGCAGCCAAGCCGGGGGACTTAACTATGGCTACACCTTC. It is translated as CASSQAGGLNYGYTF.

J is TRBJ1-1 and V is TRBV18; the D is unclear. This CDR3 comprises 12 residues. Germline V gives CDR1 KGHSH, CDR2 LQKENI. Trimming took off 4 bases at V and 0 bases at J, with 3 bases between the two ends. CDR3 residues: CASSRMNTEAFF. The CDR3 nucleotides are TGTGCCAGCTCACGAATGAACACTGAAGCTTTCTTT.

V gene TRBV7-6 combines with J gene TRBJ1-5; 7 bases agree with TRBD1. Losses at the gene ends were 5 bases for V and 2 bases for J; bases not matched to a gene: 12. The CDR3 runs to 17 residues. Per germline, CDR1 SGHVS and CDR2 FNYEAQ. CDR3 DNA: TGTGCCAGCAGCCCGGTCCAGGGGGAATTTGGCAATCAGCCCCAGCATTTT. Amino acids: CASSPVQGEFGNQPQHF.

In this sample, this clonotype turned up a few times. V gene TRBV10-3 combines with J gene TRBJ2-3; 8 nucleotides agree with TRBD2. CDR3 length: 17 amino acids. The junction had 10 bases not matched to a gene; V was cut back by 2 bases and J by 3 bases. Germline CDR1 ENHRY, CDR2 SYGVKD. Here the CDR3 DNA reads TGTGCCATCAGTGAGGCACCTCTAGCGGGCACAACAGATACGCAGTATTTT. Translating it yields CAISEAPLAGTTDTQYF.